The 28 T cell receptor beta chains below all came from one sample that was sequenced in a study of T cells after yellow fever vaccination. Using its own MiXCR run on the 5' RACE reads, TCRdb lists one record per CDR3 protein. This table holds about 330,000 distinct CDR3 sequences, around 8.1% found once. The sequencing here drew on PBMCs, taken roughly 47 days after the first yellow fever vaccination. The receptors shown here come from a man aged 18 to 29 who received the YFV17D yellow fever vaccine.

This clonotype turned up a few times. This chain connects TRBV16 to TRBJ2-3; 8 bases fit TRBD2. This CDR3 spans 15 amino acids. Germline V CDR1 and CDR2: KGHSY, FQNENV. With V trimmed by 4 bases and J by 2 bases, 5 bases remained unmatched. The CDR3 region is CASSRLAGYTDTQYF. In nucleotides, the CDR3 is TGTGCCAGCAGCCGCCTAGCGGGTTACACAGATACGCAGTATTTT.

This clonotype was counted a few times. This sequence joins TRBV28 and TRBJ2-7; perhaps TRBD2 as D (5 bases). The germline V gene encodes CDR1 MDHEN and CDR2 SYDVKM. The ends were cut back, 4 bases at V and 9 bases at J, with 10 bases in the middle. CDR3 size: 11 residues. CDR3 residues: CASSSLGRQYV. The CDR3 nucleotides read TGTGCCAGCAGTTCTTTGGGGAGGCAGTACGTC.

This clonotype was recorded a few times. In DNA form, the CDR3 reads TGCGCCAGCAGCTTGAATCCCGGAACCGACACTGAAGCTTTCTTT. Protein: CASSLNPGTDTEAFF. The chain links TRBV5-1 to TRBJ1-1, with D unresolved. V lost 1 base and J 3 bases, leaving 13 bases between the germline ends. Germline CDR1 reads SGHRS; CDR2 reads YFSETQ. This CDR3 has 15 residues.

This clonotype was counted a few times. This chain connects TRBV7-2 to TRBJ2-7; 8 bases fit TRBD2. Germline CDR1 SGHTA, CDR2 FQGNSA. V shed 2 bases and J 7 bases; nucleotides not matched to a gene: 16. The CDR3 is made up of 17 amino acids. CDR3: CASSLSPGLAFREEQYF. CDR3 DNA: TGTGCCAGCAGCTTAAGTCCCGGACTAGCCTTCCGGGAGGAGCAGTACTTC.

This chain joins TRBV3-1 and TRBJ2-3; D remains ambiguous. V lost 3 bases and J lost 8, with 15 bases in between. The CDR3 totals 14 residues. Germline V CDR1 and CDR2: LGHDT, YNNKEL (reference sequence). The DNA of the CDR3 is TGTGCCAGCAGCCAGAGGCCCGGAGCCCTTACGCAGTATTTT. Its protein is CASSQRPGALTQYF.

This chain joins TRBV5-1 and TRBJ1-1; weak D call: TRBD1 (6 bases). Germline CDR1 SGHRS, CDR2 YFSETQ. Trimming stripped 0 bases from V and 5 bases from J, with 17 bases between. CDR3 length equals 16 residues. The CDR3 protein is CASSLAGSGGGTEAFF. Written as DNA, the CDR3 is TGCGCCAGCAGCTTGGCCGGGTCCGGGGGCGGGACTGAAGCTTTCTTT.

J is TRBJ1-2 and V is TRBV4-3; D is ambiguous. The CDR3 consists of 16 residues. The germline gives CDR1 LGHNA, CDR2 YSLEER. The V and J ends lost 1 base and 3 bases respectively, with 15 bases between them. This chain's CDR3 is CASSQGIGRADYGYTF. The CDR3 DNA follows: TGCGCCAGCAGCCAAGGAATAGGGAGGGCGGACTATGGCTACACCTTC.

This clonotype was detected only a few times. V gene TRBV20-1 combines with J gene TRBJ2-7, with 7 bases matching TRBD1. After removal of 1 base from V and 3 bases from J, the junction contained 6 bases not matched to a gene. The CDR3 is 14 residues long. Germline CDR1 is DFQATT and CDR2 is SNEGSKA (reference sequence). For the CDR3, the DNA is TGCAGTGCTAGAGGTGGGGACAGTTACTACGAGCAGTACTTC. Its protein is CSARGGDSYYEQYF.

The gene calls are TRBV20-1 and TRBJ2-5; the match to TRBD2 covers 9 bases. Germline V gene data show CDR1 as DFQATT and CDR2 as SNEGSKA (reference sequence). V gave up 6 bases and J gave up 5 bases; unmatched junction bases: 13. CDR3 size: 15 residues. The DNA of the CDR3 is TGCAGTGCCCCCCCAGCTAGCGGGGCCTGGGAGACCCAGTACTTC. It translates to CSAPPASGAWETQYF.

This clonotype was detected a few times. The gene calls are TRBV6-5 and TRBJ1-1; D gene ambiguous. From germline, CDR1 is MNHEY and CDR2 SVGAGI. The germline V and J ends were trimmed by 3 bases and 4 bases, with 18 bases remaining between them. The CDR3 extends over 16 amino acids. The CDR3 region is CASSYHLRLGGTEAFF. The CDR3 bases are TGTGCCAGCAGTTATCACCTCCGGTTGGGCGGCACTGAAGCTTTCTTT.

This clonotype showed up just a few times. V usage is TRBV9 and J usage is TRBJ2-1; possibly TRBD2 for D (5 bases). CDR3 length: 13 amino acids. The germline V gene has CDR1 SGDLS and CDR2 YYNGEE. Trimming removed 2 bases at V and 4 bases at J, with 7 bases between. The CDR3 DNA sequence: TGTGCCAGCAGCGTTGAGGGTTACAATGAGCAGTTCTTC. This translates into CASSVEGYNEQFF.

This clonotype came up a few times. The chain employs TRBV20-1 and TRBJ2-3; TRBD2 matches at 9 bases. The V gene end was trimmed by 5 bases and the J gene end by 0 bases; junction bases not matched to a gene: 6. This CDR3 spans 15 amino acids. Germline CDR1 DFQATT, CDR2 SNEGSKA (reference sequence). The CDR3 sequence is CSARLAGTSTDTQYF. The CDR3 DNA is TGCAGTGCTCGGCTAGCGGGGACTAGCACAGATACGCAGTATTTT.

The chain uses TRBV5-1 and TRBJ2-2, with D possibly TRBD1 on 6 matching bases. CDR1 SGHRS and CDR2 YFSETQ come from the germline V gene. Trimming stripped 4 bases from V and 3 bases from J, with 19 bases between. CDR3 length: 17 amino acids. CDR3 sequence: CASSARTGTTDTGELFF. The CDR3 DNA is TGCGCCAGCAGCGCCCGAACAGGGACAACTGACACCGGGGAGCTGTTTTTT.

The chain carries TRBV12-3 or TRBV12-4 and TRBJ2-7, with D perhaps TRBD2 (5 bases). The V end lost 5 bases, the J end lost 6 bases, and 17 bases lay between the germline ends. The CDR3 is made up of 14 amino acids. The CDR3 protein is CASSHNPSSTEQYF. CDR3 coding DNA: TGTGCCAGCAGTCATAATCCTAGCTCGACCGAGCAGTACTTC.

This clonotype came up many times. The V gene is TRBV7-6, the J gene TRBJ2-1; the D gene could be TRBD1 or TRBD2 (5 bases each). The V gene lost 0 bases and the J gene lost 9 bases, with 9 bases spanning the gap. The CDR3 has 13 residues. Germline assignment: CDR1 SGHVS and CDR2 FNYEAQ. DNA for the CDR3: TGTGCCAGCAGCTTAGCGATGGGGACTGAGCAGTTCTTC. Residues: CASSLAMGTEQFF.

This clonotype was found a few times. The V and J genes are TRBV20-1 and TRBJ2-4, with a tentative D call TRBD1 (6 bases). V lost 5 bases and J 9 bases, leaving 14 bases between the germline ends. The CDR3 contains 12 residues. The V gene's germline CDR1 is DFQATT and CDR2 SNEGSKA (reference sequence). The CDR3 DNA reads TGCAGTGCTTACCGGGACATTAGCATTCAGTACTTC. Residues: CSAYRDISIQYF.

There are a few counts of this clonotype. The V gene is TRBV29-1, the J gene TRBJ2-1; TRBD1 matches at 9 bases. This CDR3 spans 14 amino acids. Germline-derived CDR1 and CDR2 are SQVTM and ANQGSEA. With V trimmed by 2 bases and J by 6 bases, 5 bases remained unmatched. The CDR3 sequence: CSVERDRVFNEQFF. In nucleotides, the CDR3 is TGCAGCGTTGAACGGGACAGGGTTTTCAATGAGCAGTTCTTC.

There are a few counts of this clonotype. The chain joins TRBV5-1 to TRBJ2-5, with TRBD1 matching 12 bases. CDR1 SGHRS and CDR2 YFSETQ come from the germline V gene. With V trimmed by 4 bases and J by 5 bases, 6 bases remained unmatched. The CDR3 covers 15 residues. CDR3 sequence (DNA): TGCGCCAGCAGCCCGGGGACAGGGGGCGCGGAGACCCAGTACTTC. Protein sequence: CASSPGTGGAETQYF.

In its sample, this clonotype was seen many times. The chain combines TRBV7-9 with TRBJ2-7; no firm D call. The CDR3 has 13 amino acids. Trimming pared 3 bases from V and 0 bases from J, leaving 6 bases between. The germline CDR1 and CDR2 sequences are SEHNR and FQNEAQ (reference sequence). The CDR3 DNA follows: TGTGCCAGCAGCTTGCAGGACTCCTACGAGCAGTACTTC. Translated: CASSLQDSYEQYF.

This clonotype has more than one count but fewer than ten. J is TRBJ2-7 and V is TRBV7-9, with TRBD1 matching over 10 bases. CDR3 length: 13 residues. The V and J ends lost 5 bases and 6 bases, in that order; junction bases with no gene match: 4. Germline V lookup: CDR1 SEHNR, CDR2 FQNEAQ (reference sequence). The CDR3 coding sequence is TGTGCCAGCAGCCCCGGACAGGGGGGCGAGCAGTACTTC. This gives the protein CASSPGQGGEQYF. The full variable domain, completed using reference TRBV7-9 and TRBJ2-7, is DTGVSQNPRHKITKRGQNVTFRCDPISEHNRLYWYRQTLGQGPEFLTYFQNEAQLEKSRLLSDRFSAERPKGSFSTLEIQRTEQGDSAMYLCASSPGQGGEQYFGPGTRLTVT.

This clonotype showed up just a few times. The chain links TRBV7-9 to TRBJ1-5, with D uncertain. Germline V CDR1 and CDR2: SEHNR, FQNEAQ (reference sequence). This CDR3 comprises 13 residues. The V gene lost 3 bases and the J gene lost 6 bases, with 9 bases spanning the gap. CDR3 DNA sequence: TGTGCCAGCAGCTTTGTGGGAAGTCAGCCCCAGCATTTT. Protein product: CASSFVGSQPQHF.

This sequence joins TRBV6-5 and TRBJ1-2; TRBD1 might be the D (5 bases). The germline V gene has CDR1 MNHEY and CDR2 SVGAGI. The CDR3 loop spans 17 amino acids. Deletions cut 0 bases from V and 4 bases from J, with 18 bases between. CDR3 residues: CASSYSPDQGVGYGYTF. The CDR3 DNA follows: TGTGCCAGCAGTTACTCCCCCGACCAAGGGGTGGGCTATGGCTACACCTTC.

The V and J genes are TRBV4-1 and TRBJ1-4; D may be TRBD1 (5 bases). Germline CDR1 MGHRA, CDR2 YSYEKL. The CDR3 length is 13 residues. The germline V and J ends were trimmed by 9 bases and 4 bases, with 12 bases remaining between them. The CDR3 region has the DNA TGCGCCAGTGGGGACGGTGTTAATGAAAAACTGTTTTTT. This gives the protein CASGDGVNEKLFF.

The rearrangement joins TRBV7-9 to TRBJ2-2, with D perhaps matching TRBD1 (5 bases). The CDR3 contains 15 residues. With 5 bases removed from V and 5 bases from J, the gap between germline ends came to 15 bases. CDR1 and CDR2 (germline): SEHNR, FQNEAQ (reference sequence). The CDR3 region is CASSPLTQGTGELFF. The CDR3 DNA reads as TGTGCCAGCAGCCCGCTGACCCAGGGAACCGGGGAGCTGTTTTTT.

The gene calls are TRBV6-2 or TRBV6-3 and TRBJ2-3; TRBD1 is a possible D gene (5 bases). The CDR3 spans 13 residues. Trimming shortened V by 2 bases and J by 5 bases, and 8 bases separated the two germline ends. Germline CDR1 and CDR2: MNHEY and SVGEGT. This CDR3 reads CASSYAGQDTQYF. The CDR3, as DNA: TGTGCCAGCAGTTACGCAGGGCAAGATACGCAGTATTTT.

The gene calls are TRBV2 and TRBJ1-2; D unclear. CDR3 length: 14 residues. V dropped 7 bases and J dropped 4 bases, with 16 bases sitting between them. Per germline, CDR1 SNHLY and CDR2 FYNNEI. CDR3 in amino acids: CASKSGGLFYGYTF. In DNA form, the CDR3 reads TGTGCCAGCAAGTCAGGAGGGCTATTCTATGGCTACACCTTC.

The chain joins TRBV19 to TRBJ1-1; D gene ambiguous. Deletions cut 1 base from V and 5 bases from J, with 8 bases between. Looked up from germline, CDR1 is LNHDA and CDR2 is SQIVND (reference sequence). The CDR3 extends over 13 amino acids. The CDR3, as DNA: TGTGCCAGTAGTATAGTCGGGGATACTGAAGCTTTCTTT. Its translation is CASSIVGDTEAFF.

This clonotype appeared a few times. The chain has TRBV29-1 and TRBJ1-1; tentatively, D is TRBD1 (5 bases). The CDR3 consists of 9 residues. Per the germline V gene, CDR1 is SQVTM and CDR2 is ANQGSEA. V dropped 6 bases and J dropped 6 bases, with 5 bases sitting between them. CDR3 residues: CSVGPEAFF. In nucleotides, the CDR3 is TGCAGCGTGGGGCCTGAAGCTTTCTTT.